This T cell receptor (beta chain) was found in a study of shared clonotypes between healthy human individuals. The germline gives CDR1 SGHAT, CDR2 FQNNGV. The length of the CDR3 is 13 residues. Trimming cost V 5 bases and J 6 bases, with 14 bases left between them. Assay used: immunoSEQ multiplex PCR; TCRdb lists only in-frame clones, some missing. The sample shows around 700,000 clones, 60% to 75% of them seen only once. The genes are TRBV11-2 and TRBJ2-7, with a weak D call TRBD2 (5 bases). The sample taken for sequencing was memory CD4+ T cells sorted from blood. Subset described: CD45RA-negative fraction. This clonotype was sampled from a woman aged 25 to 39 in good health. Here the CDR3 DNA reads TGTGCCAGCAGCGTACTAGGAGTCCGCGAGCAGTACTTC. Translating gives CASSVLGVREQYF.